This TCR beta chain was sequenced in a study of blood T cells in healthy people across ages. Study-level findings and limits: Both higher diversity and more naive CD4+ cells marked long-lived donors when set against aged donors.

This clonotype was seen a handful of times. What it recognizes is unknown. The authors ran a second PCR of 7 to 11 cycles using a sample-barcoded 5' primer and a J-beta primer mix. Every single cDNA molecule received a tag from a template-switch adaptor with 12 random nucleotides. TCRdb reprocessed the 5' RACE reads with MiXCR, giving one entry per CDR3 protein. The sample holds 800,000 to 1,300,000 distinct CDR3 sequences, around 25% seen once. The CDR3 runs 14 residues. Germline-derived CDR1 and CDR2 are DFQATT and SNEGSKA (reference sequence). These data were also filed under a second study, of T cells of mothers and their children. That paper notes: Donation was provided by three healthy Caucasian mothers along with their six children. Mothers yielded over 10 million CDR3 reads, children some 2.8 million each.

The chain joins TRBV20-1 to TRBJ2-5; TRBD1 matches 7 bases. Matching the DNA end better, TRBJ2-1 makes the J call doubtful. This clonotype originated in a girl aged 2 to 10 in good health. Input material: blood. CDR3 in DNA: TGCAGTGCTAGGACAGGGCAAGGTTTCAATGAGCAGTTCTTC. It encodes CSARTGQGFNEQFF.